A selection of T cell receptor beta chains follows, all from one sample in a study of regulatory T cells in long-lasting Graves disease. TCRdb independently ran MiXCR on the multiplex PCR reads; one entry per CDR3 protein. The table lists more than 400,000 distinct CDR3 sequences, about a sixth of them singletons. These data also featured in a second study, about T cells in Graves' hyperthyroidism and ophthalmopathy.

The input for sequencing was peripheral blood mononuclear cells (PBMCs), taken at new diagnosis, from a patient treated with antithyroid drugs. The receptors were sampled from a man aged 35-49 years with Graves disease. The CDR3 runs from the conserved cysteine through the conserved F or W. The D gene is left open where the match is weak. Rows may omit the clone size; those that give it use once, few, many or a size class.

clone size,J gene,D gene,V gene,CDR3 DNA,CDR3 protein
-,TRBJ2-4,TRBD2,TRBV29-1,TGCAGCGTTGAAGGGGCGGCTAGCGGGAGGAAAAACATTCAGTACTTC,CSVEGAASGRKNIQYF
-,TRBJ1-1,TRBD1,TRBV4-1,TGCGCCAGCAGCCAAGAAACAGGGGCTGAAGCTTTCTTT,CASSQETGAEAFF
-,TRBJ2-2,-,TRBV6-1,TGTGCCAGCAGTCACAGGGCCACCGGGGAGCTGTTTTTT,CASSHRATGELFF
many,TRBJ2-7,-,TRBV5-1,TGCGCCAGCAGCCCCACAGGTTTAGAGCGGGAGCAGTACTTC,CASSPTGLEREQYF
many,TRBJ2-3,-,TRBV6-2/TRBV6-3,TGTGCCAGCAGTTACCCCGAGTCCACAGATACGCAGTATTTT,CASSYPESTDTQYF
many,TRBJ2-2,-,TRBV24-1,TGTGCCACCAGGGGACGCTTGGGAGCCGGGGAGCTGTTTTTT,CATRGRLGAGELFF
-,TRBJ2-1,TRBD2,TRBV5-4,TGTGCCAGCACCACCGGGACTAGCGGAAACAATGGGCAGTTCTTC,CASTTGTSGNNGQFF
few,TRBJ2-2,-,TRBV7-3,TGTGCCAGCAGCTCGACCCACACCGGGGAGCTGTTTTTT,CASSSTHTGELFF
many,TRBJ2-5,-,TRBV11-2,TGTGCCAGCAGCTTAGTGGAGGCGGGCTGGGAGACCCAGTACTTC,CASSLVEAGWETQYF
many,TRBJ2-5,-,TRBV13,TGTGCCAGCAGCCTCGGGGAGGTGGAGACCCAGTACTTC,CASSLGEVETQYF
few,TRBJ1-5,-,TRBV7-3,TGTGCCAGCAGCTCGACAGGTCCTCCTAGCAATCAGCCCCAGCATTTT,CASSSTGPPSNQPQHF
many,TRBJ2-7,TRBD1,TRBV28,TGTGCCAGCAGAAATCGGGGCTCAGGGGGTAGCTACGAGCAGTACTTC,CASRNRGSGGSYEQYF
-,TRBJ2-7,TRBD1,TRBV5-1,TGCGCCAGCAGCTTAGGGACAGGGAGACACGAGCAGTACTTC,CASSLGTGRHEQYF
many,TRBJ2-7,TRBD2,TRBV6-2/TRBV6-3,TGTGCCAGCAGTGAGGTCCGCGGGAGGGGCGAGCAGTACTTC,CASSEVRGRGEQYF
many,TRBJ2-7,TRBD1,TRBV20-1,TGCAGTGCTAGGGAAACAGGGGGCTACGAGCAGTACTTC,CSARETGGYEQYF
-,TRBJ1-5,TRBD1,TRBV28,TGTGCCAGCAGTACCCCCGGGACAGGGAAGGCTCAGCCCCAGCATTTT,CASSTPGTGKAQPQHF
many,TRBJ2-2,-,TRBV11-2,TGTGCCAGCAGCGCTATCCTACTAGCACTTAACACCGGGGAGCTGTTTTTT,CASSAILLALNTGELFF
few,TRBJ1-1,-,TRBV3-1,TGTGCCAGCAGCCAAGGACACCAGAACACTGAAGCTTTCTTT,CASSQGHQNTEAFF
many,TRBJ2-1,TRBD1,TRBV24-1,TGTGCCACCAGTGATAGGACAGGGTATCGGAATGAGCAGTTCTTC,CATSDRTGYRNEQFF
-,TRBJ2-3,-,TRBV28,TGTGCCAGCAAGGAGGCGGCAGATACGCAGTATTTT,CASKEAADTQYF
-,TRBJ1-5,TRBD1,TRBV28,TGTGCCAGCAGTTTTTGGGGACAGGGGAGTGGGCAGCCCCAGCATTTT,CASSFWGQGSGQPQHF
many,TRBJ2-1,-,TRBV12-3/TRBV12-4,-,CASSTSTSSERYTYNEQFF
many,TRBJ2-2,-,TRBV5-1,TGCGCCAGCAGGGCCCTAGCAGAGAACACCGGGGAGCTGTTTTTT,CASRALAENTGELFF
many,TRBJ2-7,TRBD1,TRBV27,TGTGCCAGCAGTTCGCCCGACAGGGAGATCTACGAGCAGTACTTC,CASSSPDREIYEQYF
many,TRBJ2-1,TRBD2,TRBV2,TGTGCCAGCAGCGGGGCCCTTCCCGGGGGGGAGCAGTTCTTC,CASSGALPGGEQFF
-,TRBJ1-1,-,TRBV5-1,TGCGCCAGCAGCTTGGCCGTCGGTGTATATAATGAAGCTTTCTTT,CASSLAVGVYNEAFF
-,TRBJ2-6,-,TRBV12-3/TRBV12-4,TGTGCCAGCAGCCAAGTACGATCTGGGGCCAACGTCCTGACTTTC,CASSQVRSGANVLTF
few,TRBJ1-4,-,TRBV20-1,TGCAGTGCTAGAGATCAGGAGGGTTGGGCTAATGAAAAACTGTTTTTT,CSARDQEGWANEKLFF
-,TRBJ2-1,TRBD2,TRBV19,TGTGCCAGTAGTATAGATCTGGGACTAGCGGGAGGTGTAGGTTTGTCCTACAATGAGCAGTTCTTC,CASSIDLGLAGGVGLSYNEQFF